The next 17 T cell receptor beta chains were all read from a single sample in a study of blood T cell repertoires in COVID-19. Profiling relied on immunoSEQ multiplex PCR, and the TCRdb table lists in-frame clones only, not all of them. The top ten hold roughly 8.1% of the sample, which has 110,000 or so clones, 84% seen once. Sequencing was carried out using peripheral blood. These receptors originate from a woman in her thirties or forties with acute or convalescent COVID-19.

This chain links TRBV5-1 with TRBJ1-1, with no clear D. CDR1 and CDR2 (germline): SGHRS, YFSETQ. This CDR3 contains 14 residues. The V gene lost 4 bases and the J gene lost 0 bases, with 10 bases spanning the gap. The CDR3 region is CASSPGSVNTEAFF. The CDR3 nucleotides are TGCGCCAGCAGCCCCGGGAGCGTGAACACTGAAGCTTTCTTT.

J is TRBJ1-6 and V is TRBV6-6, with TRBD1 identical over 11 bases. This CDR3 spans 16 amino acids. Germline CDR1 MNHNY, CDR2 SVGAGI (reference sequence). The V gene end was trimmed by 6 bases and the J gene end by 10 bases; junction bases not matched to a gene: 11. For the CDR3, the DNA is TGTGCCAGCAGGCCATGGACAGGGGGCGGAGGATCACCCCTCCACTTT. Translating gives CASRPWTGGGGSPLHF.

This sequence joins TRBV3-1 (or the pseudogene TRBV3-2) and TRBJ2-3; 9 nucleotides agree with TRBD2. The CDR3 is 17 amino acids. V was pared by 1 base and J by 3 bases, with 8 bases of the junction left unmatched. Germline CDR1 is LGHDT and CDR2 is YNNKEL (reference sequence). The CDR3 DNA sequence: TGTGCCAGCAGCCAAGGCCTTGCGGGGGGGGGAACAGATACGCAGTATTTT. It yields the protein CASSQGLAGGGTDTQYF.

The rearrangement links TRBV30 to TRBJ1-6; 10 positions agree with TRBD1. V was pared by 7 bases and J by 7 bases, with 7 bases of the junction left unmatched. This CDR3 spans 14 amino acids. CDR1 and CDR2 (germline): GTSNPN, SVGIG (reference sequence). The CDR3 coding sequence is TGTGCCTACGACAGGGGGCTGGGCAATTCACCCCTCCACTTT. It is translated as CAYDRGLGNSPLHF. The complete variable domain, with remaining parts taken from reference TRBV30 and TRBJ1-6, reads SQTIHQWPATLVQPVGSPLSLECTVEGTSNPNLYWYRQAAGRGLQLLFYSVGIGQISSEVPQNLSASRPQDRQFILSSKKLLLSDSGFYLCAYDRGLGNSPLHFGNGTRLTVT.

As regards this clone: This specimen includes other DNA sequences encoding the same CDR3. The chain has TRBV5-6 and TRBJ2-1; 9 positions agree with TRBD1. The J segment lost 0 bases and the V segment lost 5 bases, leaving 6 bases of the junction unmatched. This CDR3 is 16 amino acids long. Germline values: CDR1 SGHDT, CDR2 YYEEEE. The CDR3 sequence is CASSSGTGSSYNEQFF. CDR3 sequence (DNA): TGTGCCAGCAGTTCCGGGACAGGGAGCTCCTACAATGAGCAGTTCTTC. The full variable domain, with the rest looked up from reference TRBV5-6 and TRBJ2-1, is DAGVTQSPTHLIKTRGQQVTLRCSPKSGHDTVSWYQQALGQGPQFIFQYYEEEERQRGNFPDRFSGHQFPNYSSELNVNALLLGDSALYLCASSSGTGSSYNEQFFGPGTRLTVL.

The V call is TRBV4-1, the J call TRBJ2-7, with a weak D call TRBD2 (5 bases). Germline V gives CDR1 MGHRA, CDR2 YSYEKL. The CDR3 length is 15 residues. Trimming took 1 base from V and 4 from J, leaving 14 bases between them. CDR3 residues: CASSQGTSLTYEQYF. In DNA form, the CDR3 reads TGCGCCAGCAGCCAAGGGACTTCCCTAACTTACGAGCAGTACTTC.

The chain is built from TRBV6-6 and TRBJ1-2, with D unresolved. Germline-derived CDR1 and CDR2 are MNHNY and SVGAGI (reference sequence). Trimming stripped 8 bases from V and 6 bases from J, with 13 bases between. The CDR3 is 12 residues long. This CDR3 reads CASSQAENGYTF. The CDR3 DNA reads TGTGCCAGCTCACAAGCGGAGAATGGCTACACCTTC.

This sequence joins TRBV2 and TRBJ1-2, with D uncertain. CDR3 size: 11 residues. V lost 7 bases, J lost 7 bases, and 10 bases lay in between. Germline V lookup: CDR1 SNHLY, CDR2 FYNNEI. The CDR3 loop reads CASKFVSGYTF. As DNA, the CDR3 is TGTGCCAGCAAATTTGTCTCTGGCTACACCTTC.

In its sample, this clone was seen a few times. The CDR3 sequence: CASSLGGGAVYYNEQFF. The CDR3 coding sequence is TGTGCCAGCAGCTTAGGCGGGGGGGCCGTCTACTACAATGAGCAGTTCTTC. The chain recombines TRBV7-8 with TRBJ2-1, with TRBD2 identical over 9 bases. The CDR3 runs 17 residues. Germline V gene lookup returns CDR1 SGHVS and CDR2 FQNEAQ. V was pared by 1 base and J by 3 bases, with 7 bases of the junction left unmatched.

The rearrangement uses TRBV30 and TRBJ2-1; weak D call: TRBD2 (7 bases). The CDR3 runs to 14 residues. Germline CDR1 and CDR2: GTSNPN and SVGIG (reference sequence). Trimming cost V 0 bases and J 8 bases, with 14 bases left between them. CDR3 region: CAWSVSGGGYEQFF. CDR3 bases: TGTGCCTGGAGTGTAAGTGGCGGGGGCTATGAGCAGTTCTTC.

CDR3 in amino acids: CASSLRGGGNTIYF. CDR3 sequence (DNA): TGTGCCAGCAGTTTACGGGGGGGCGGAAACACCATATATTTT. The chain uses TRBV28 and TRBJ1-3; weak D call: TRBD1 (6 bases). V was clipped by 2 bases and J by 4 bases, with 9 bases between them. Germline V gene sequence: CDR1 MDHEN, CDR2 SYDVKM. This CDR3 contains 14 residues. Based on the CDR3 plus reference TRBV28 and TRBJ1-3, the full variable domain is DVKVTQSSRYLVKRTGEKVFLECVQDMDHENMFWYRQDPGLGLRLIYFSYDVKMKEKGDIPEGYSVSREKKERFSLILESASTNQTSMYLCASSLRGGGNTIYFGEGSWLTVV.

The chain joins TRBV6-5 to TRBJ1-1; D is ambiguous. Looked up from germline, CDR1 is MNHEY and CDR2 is SVGAGI. V gave up 4 bases and J gave up 4 bases, with 16 bases separating them. CDR3 size: 15 residues. Here the CDR3 reads CASSSARLGSTEAFF. In nucleotides, the CDR3 is TGTGCCAGCAGTTCAGCACGGTTGGGGAGCACTGAAGCTTTCTTT.

The rearrangement uses TRBV2 and TRBJ1-4; D may be TRBD1 (5 bases). This CDR3 is built from 13 residues. V was trimmed by 7 bases and J by 4 bases, leaving 10 bases between them. Germline CDR1 is SNHLY and CDR2 is FYNNEI. For the CDR3, the DNA is TGTGCCAGCACCTTTGACAGTAATGAAAAACTGTTTTTT. Its translation is CASTFDSNEKLFF.

The gene calls are TRBV20-1 and TRBJ1-5, with 7 bases that match TRBD1. Germline V gene data show CDR1 as DFQATT and CDR2 as SNEGSKA (reference sequence). This CDR3 contains 14 residues. V lost 3 bases and J lost 5; bases outside the gene matches: 7. The CDR3 protein is CSASQQGPDQPQHF. The CDR3 DNA follows: TGCAGTGCTAGTCAACAGGGGCCGGATCAGCCCCAGCATTTT.

This rearrangement joins TRBV29-1 to TRBJ2-1; 9 bases are shared with TRBD2. The CDR3 loop spans 13 amino acids. Trimming cost V 3 bases and J 6 bases; bases outside gene matches: 3. Germline CDR1 and CDR2: SQVTM and ANQGSEA. CDR3 in DNA: TGCAGCGTTGATCGCGGGGGGGCCAATGAGCAGTTCTTC. It translates to CSVDRGGANEQFF.

This chain connects TRBV6-5 to TRBJ2-7; TRBD1 aligns across 10 bases. The trim removed 8 bases at V and 6 bases at J, leaving 7 bases unmatched. Germline CDR1 MNHEY, CDR2 SVGAGI. The CDR3 has 13 residues. The CDR3 sequence: CASAGTGASEQYF. In nucleotides, the CDR3 is TGTGCCAGCGCCGGGACAGGGGCTTCCGAGCAGTACTTC.

This clone was detected a few times. This rearrangement joins TRBV18 to TRBJ2-1; D gene ambiguous. The CDR3 extends over 15 amino acids. V lost 3 bases to trimming and J lost 9 bases, with 18 bases between them. The germline CDR1 and CDR2 sequences are KGHSH and LQKENI. The CDR3 reads CASSPQSEKKGEQFF. The CDR3 bases are TGTGCCAGCTCACCTCAGAGCGAAAAGAAAGGTGAGCAGTTCTTC.